A selection of T cell receptor beta chains follows, all from one sample in a study of cytomegalovirus exposure and HLA in healthy donors. Sequenced by immunoSEQ multiplex PCR; TCRdb stores in-frame clones only, minus some. The sample holds about 150,000 clones, nearly 80% seen once. The sequenced material came from PBMCs. The receptors were sampled from a woman in her 40s in good health and CMV-seronegative. Both conserved end residues are part of each CDR3.

>TRBV28|TRBJ1-4|17
CASSSKGWAGPNEKLFF
>TRBV2|TRBJ2-7|15
CASSELAGAFYEQYF
>TRBV6-1|TRBJ1-1|17
CASSVIGNPAFNTEAFF
>TRBV10-3|TRBJ2-5|14
CAISGGQGGETQYF
>TRBV2|TRBJ2-2|15
CASSEDRPNTGELFF
>TRBV7-8|TRBJ1-1|17
CASSLGTLQGAFAEAFF
>TRBV5-4|TRBJ1-2|13
CASSLPGGYGYTF
>TRBV12-5|TRBJ2-1|15
CASGLRASSYNEQFF
>TRBV7-8|TRBJ2-7|16
CASSWGTSGTPLEQYF
>TRBV28|TRBJ2-7|11
CASSFPGEQYF
>TRBV5-8|TRBJ1-5|15
CASSMGDRGNQPQHF
>TRBV7-9|TRBJ1-1|15
CASSLAVEAGAEAFF
>TRBV29-1|TRBJ1-4|13
CSVGLSGDEKLFF
>TRBV5-1|TRBJ2-3|15
CASSPRQAPADTQYF
>TRBV4-1|TRBJ2-2|14
CASSGTQNTGELFF
>TRBV7-3|TRBJ2-3|15
CASSPQGSYTDTQYF
>TRBV21-1|TRBJ1-1|15
CASSKGRDWRTEAFF
>TRBV4-1|TRBJ1-5|18
CASSHLKGGQGRDQPQHF
>TRBV11-3|TRBJ2-7|14
CASSLGDRFYEQYF
>TRBV2|TRBJ2-1|11
CARGQGGEQFF
>TRBV7-6|TRBJ2-3|15
CASSPTGLTTDTQYF
>TRBV7-7|TRBJ2-5|14
CASSSTGGGETQYF
>TRBV7-2|TRBJ1-4|15
CASSLQQGTNEKLFF
>TRBV7-2|TRBJ1-1|14
CASSITRENTEAFF
>TRBV30|TRBJ2-7|11
CAWSSRDEQYF
>TRBV27|TRBJ2-2|16
CASSLLRAGDTGELFF
>TRBV6-1|TRBJ1-2|14
CASSENTGTGGYTF
>TRBV19|TRBJ1-1|12
CASKSRAAEAFF
>TRBV13|TRBJ2-7|15
CASSLRAGGSDEQYF
>TRBV6-5|TRBJ2-1|13
CASMSQGKNEQFF
>TRBV5-1|TRBJ2-5|15
CASASEGAGGETQYF